The T cell receptor (beta chain) under discussion was sequenced for a study of early T cells in non-severe SARS-CoV-2 infection. Study background: With bulk RNA from unsorted whole blood as input, sequencing yielded unpaired chains. The study, taken as a whole, reports: The matching step, a VDJdb search, favored anti-spike CD8 responses and missed private and CD4 specificities.

Trimming removed 8 bases from V and 3 bases from J, with 11 bases in between. The CDR3 covers 13 residues. Germline V CDR1 and CDR2: SNHLY, FYNNEI. A note on this clonotype: Its target is not known.

TCRdb independently ran MiXCR on the 5' RACE reads; one entry per CDR3 protein. The table includes approximately 46,000 distinct CDR3 sequences, roughly 23% detected once. The rearrangement uses TRBV2 and TRBJ2-1, with D unresolved. The TCR originated in an adult who was a healthcare worker with PCR-confirmed SARS-CoV-2 infection or an uninfected control (not recorded which). The sample in question was whole blood, obtained at baseline. The chain's CDR3 is CASDFSSYNEQFF. The CDR3 nucleotides are TGTGCCAGCGACTTTTCAAGCTACAATGAGCAGTTCTTC.